The TCR beta chain under discussion was sequenced for a study of neurological immune-mediated disorders. Via MiXCR, TCRdb re-called the 5' RACE reads, giving one row per CDR3 protein. Of some 45,000 distinct CDR3 sequences listed, over 10% are singletons. Time point here: longitudinal time-point 2. V was clipped by 0 bases and J by 5 bases, with 8 bases between them. Looked up from germline, CDR1 is SGHRS and CDR2 is YFSETQ. The CDR3 has 13 residues. The V call is TRBV5-1, the J call TRBJ1-1; no clear D. The TCR comes from a male donor with HTLV-1-associated myelopathy (HAM/TSP). Material for sequencing was PBMCs. The CDR3 sequence: CASSLVRRTEAFF. As DNA, the CDR3 is TGCGCCAGCAGCTTGGTTCGGCGAACTGAAGCTTTCTTT.